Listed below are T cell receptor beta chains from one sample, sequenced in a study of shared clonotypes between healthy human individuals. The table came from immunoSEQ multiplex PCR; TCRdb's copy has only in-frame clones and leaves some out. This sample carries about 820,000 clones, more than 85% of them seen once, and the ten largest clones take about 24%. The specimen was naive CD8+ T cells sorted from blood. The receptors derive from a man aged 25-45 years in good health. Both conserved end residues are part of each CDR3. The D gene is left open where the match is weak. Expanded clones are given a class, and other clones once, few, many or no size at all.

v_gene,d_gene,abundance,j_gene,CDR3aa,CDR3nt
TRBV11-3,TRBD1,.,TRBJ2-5,CASSPGQGGTQYF,TGTGCCAGCAGCCCGGGACAGGGTGGGACCCAGTACTTC
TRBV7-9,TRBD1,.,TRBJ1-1,CASSFRGQTEAFF,TGTGCCAGCAGCTTCAGGGGGCAAACTGAAGCTTTCTTT
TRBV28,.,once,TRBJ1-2,CASSYARKFYGYTF,TGTGCCAGCAGTTATGCCAGGAAATTCTATGGCTACACCTTC
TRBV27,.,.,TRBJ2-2,CASSSQGGELFF,TGTGCCAGCAGTTCCCAGGGCGGGGAGCTGTTTTTT
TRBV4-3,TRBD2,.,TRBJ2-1,CASSHAAQRDKDNEQFF,TGCGCCAGCAGCCATGCCGCTCAGCGGGATAAAGACAATGAGCAGTTCTTC
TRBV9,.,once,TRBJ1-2,CASSVGRDFNYGYTF,TGTGCCAGCAGCGTTGGGAGGGACTTTAACTATGGCTACACCTTC
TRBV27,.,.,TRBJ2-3,CASSLAGRTDTQYF,TGTGCCAGCAGTTTGGCAGGCCGCACAGATACGCAGTATTTT
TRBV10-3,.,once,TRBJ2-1,CAISGPDIPNEQFF,TGTGCCATCAGTGGACCGGACATCCCCAATGAGCAGTTCTTC
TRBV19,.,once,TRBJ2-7,CASSMAVLNYEQYF,TGTGCCAGTAGTATGGCTGTACTAAACTACGAGCAGTACTTC
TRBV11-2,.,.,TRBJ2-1,CASSPGRTVAQEQFF,TGTGCCAGCAGCCCGGGGCGAACCGTCGCCCAGGAGCAGTTCTTC
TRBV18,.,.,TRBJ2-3,CASSPPRTGRGADTQYF,TGTGCCAGCTCACCACCCCGTACGGGGCGAGGGGCAGATACGCAGTATTTT
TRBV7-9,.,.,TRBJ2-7,CASSLDGRLYEQYF,TGTGCCAGCAGCTTAGACGGGAGATTGTACGAGCAGTACTTC
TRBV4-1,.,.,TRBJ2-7,CASSQDLYLRGAYEQYF,TGCGCCAGCAGCCAAGATCTCTACCTGCGAGGGGCCTACGAGCAGTACTTC
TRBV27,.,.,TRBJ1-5,CASSPFGLNQPQHF,TGTGCCAGCAGCCCCTTCGGACTGAATCAGCCCCAGCATTTT
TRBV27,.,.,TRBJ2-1,CASSFQRGHEQFF,TGTGCCAGCAGTTTCCAAAGAGGGCATGAGCAGTTCTTC
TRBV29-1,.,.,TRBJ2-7,CSVVADEQYF,TGCAGCGTTGTAGCGGACGAGCAGTACTTC
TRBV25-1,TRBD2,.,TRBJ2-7,CASSLSGVTYEQYF,TGTGCCAGCAGTCTTAGCGGGGTAACCTACGAGCAGTACTTC
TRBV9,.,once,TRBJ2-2,CASSVGNSPAVGELFF,TGTGCCAGCAGCGTAGGCAACAGCCCAGCCGTCGGGGAGCTGTTTTTT
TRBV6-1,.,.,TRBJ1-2,CASNDGYTF,TGTGCCAGCAATGACGGCTACACCTTC
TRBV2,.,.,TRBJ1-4,CASTGENEKLFF,TGTGCCAGCACAGGGGAAAATGAAAAACTGTTTTTT
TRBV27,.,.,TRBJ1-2,CASSLSGGGYGYTF,TGTGCCAGCAGTTTATCCGGGGGTGGCTATGGCTACACCTTC
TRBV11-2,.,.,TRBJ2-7,CASSRTGHPYEQYF,TGTGCCAGCAGCCGTACGGGACACCCTTACGAGCAGTACTTC
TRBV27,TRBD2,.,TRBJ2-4,CASSLAGGPPYF,TGTGCCAGCAGTCTAGCGGGAGGGCCCCCTTACTTC
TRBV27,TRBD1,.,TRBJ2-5,CASSLSGGTKTQYF,TGTGCCAGCAGTCTCTCAGGGGGCACAAAGACCCAGTACTTC
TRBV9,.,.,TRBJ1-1,CASSPGGENTEAFF,TGTGCCAGCAGCCCCGGAGGGGAGAACACTGAAGCTTTCTTT
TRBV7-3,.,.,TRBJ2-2,CASSPDPNTGELFF,TGTGCCAGCAGCCCCGACCCGAACACCGGGGAGCTGTTTTTT
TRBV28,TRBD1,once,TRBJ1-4,CASSSDRDEEKLFF,TGTGCCAGCAGTTCAGACAGGGATGAAGAAAAACTGTTTTTT
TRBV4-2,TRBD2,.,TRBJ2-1,CASSTLLADSYNEQFF,TGTGCCAGCAGCACGCTACTAGCGGACTCCTACAATGAGCAGTTCTTC
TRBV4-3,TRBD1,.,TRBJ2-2,CASSHGTGGSGELFF,TGCGCCAGCAGCCATGGGACAGGGGGTAGCGGGGAGCTGTTTTTT
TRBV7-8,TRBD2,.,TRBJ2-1,CASSLGAGASYNEQFF,TGTGCCAGCAGCTTAGGAGCGGGAGCCTCCTACAATGAGCAGTTCTTC
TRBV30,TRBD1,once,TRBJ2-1,CAWTTGVNEQFF,TGTGCCTGGACAACAGGGGTGAATGAGCAGTTCTTC
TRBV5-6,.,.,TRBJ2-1,CASNQWAGTAYNEQFF,TGTGCCAGCAACCAATGGGCGGGAACCGCCTACAATGAGCAGTTCTTC
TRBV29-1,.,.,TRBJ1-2,CSVEQEMGGYTF,TGCAGCGTTGAACAGGAGATGGGGGGCTACACCTTC
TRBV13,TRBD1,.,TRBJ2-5,CASSPRTGVKTQYF,TGTGCCAGCAGCCCCCGGACAGGGGTGAAGACCCAGTACTTC
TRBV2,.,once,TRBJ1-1,CASRYTPIQDTTLNTEAFF,TGTGCCAGCAGATACACCCCCATTCAGGACACAACTTTGAACACTGAAGCTTTCTTT
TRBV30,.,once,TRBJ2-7,CAWSLPRDEQYF,TGTGCCTGGAGTCTTCCGAGGGACGAGCAGTACTTC
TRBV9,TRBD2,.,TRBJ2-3,CASSEGLAGYTDTQYF,TGTGCCAGCAGCGAAGGACTAGCGGGATACACAGATACGCAGTATTTT
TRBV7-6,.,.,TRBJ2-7,CASSLVPGAGSSYEQYF,TGTGCCAGCAGCTTAGTTCCCGGTGCGGGGAGCTCCTACGAGCAGTACTTC
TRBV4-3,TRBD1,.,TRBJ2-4,CASSPRQGKNIQYF,TGCGCCAGCAGCCCCAGACAGGGGAAAAACATTCAGTACTTC
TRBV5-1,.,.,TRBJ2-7,CASSLDISYEQYF,TGCGCCAGCAGCTTGGACATTTCCTACGAGCAGTACTTC
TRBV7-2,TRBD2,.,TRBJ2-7,CASSLRPVGLAGGGDEQYF,TGTGCCAGCAGCTTACGACCGGTGGGACTAGCGGGAGGGGGCGACGAGCAGTACTTC
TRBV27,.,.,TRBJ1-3,CASSLGYGNTIYF,TGTGCCAGCAGTTTAGGGTATGGAAACACCATATATTTT
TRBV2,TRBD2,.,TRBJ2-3,CASDGELAEITDTQYF,TGTGCCAGCGACGGAGAACTAGCGGAGATCACAGATACGCAGTATTTT
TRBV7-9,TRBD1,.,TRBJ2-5,CASSLETGYQETQYF,TGTGCCAGCAGCTTAGAGACAGGGTACCAAGAGACCCAGTACTTC